This T cell receptor beta chain appears in the sequencing data of a study of post-analysis software for immune sequencing data. Study-wide background: The study covered relapsing-remitting, secondary progressive and progressive-relapsing courses of multiple sclerosis.

General study findings and limits: TRBV5-6, TRBV5-1 and TRBV20-1 belonged to a set of a handful of TRBV segments that were more frequent in patients than controls.

Unique molecular identifiers were present in the TCR beta cDNA libraries. Input of about 0.9 to 10 million T cells yielded a few hundred thousand cDNA molecules. TCRdb ran MiXCR on the PCR reads and lists one entry per CDR3 protein. Among some 260,000 distinct CDR3 sequences listed, 35% to 45% were seen once. Trimming left V 5 bases short and J 0 bases short, with 13 bases between. The germline gives CDR1 SEHNR, CDR2 FQNEAQ (reference sequence). This CDR3 is 15 amino acids long. This clonotype occurred a few times. Its antigen is not identified. The clonotype was recovered from a girl between 5 and 17 years old with multiple sclerosis. Sequencing used blood. This chain uses TRBV7-9 with TRBJ1-1; weak D call: TRBD1 (5 bases). The CDR3 loop reads CASSPFRGMNTEAFF. CDR3 in DNA: TGTGCCAGCAGCCCCTTTAGGGGTATGAACACTGAAGCTTTCTTT.